This T cell receptor beta chain was observed in a study of shared clonotypes between healthy human individuals. Study-wide results and limits: When naive CD4 clonotypes were compared across a few donors, roughly 4.9% were shared. With few donors, the genetic and exposure-history diversity represented was limited.

CD45RO-negative CD8 cells positively selected for CCR7 made up the naive population, which excluded terminally differentiated effector memory CD45RA+ cells. The V end lost 0 bases, the J end lost 1 base, and 4 bases lay between the germline ends. The CDR3 length is 14 residues. Per the germline V gene, CDR1 is MNHEY and CDR2 is SMNVEV (reference sequence). Details on this clone: Its antigen remains unknown.

The assay was immunoSEQ multiplex PCR, and TCRdb's table has in-frame clones only and misses some. This repertoire shows around 2,000,000 clones, approximately 94% found once; its top ten account for more than 1.5%. The sequenced material came from naive CD8+ T cells from PBMCs. The V and J genes are TRBV27 and TRBJ1-5; D is unclear. The receptor comes from a man between 18 and 35 years old in good health. Some clones in this sample may be carry-over from other donors' samples. The CDR3 sequence is CASSLSASNQPQHF. The CDR3 DNA follows: TGTGCCAGCAGTTTATCTGCGAGCAATCAGCCCCAGCATTTT.